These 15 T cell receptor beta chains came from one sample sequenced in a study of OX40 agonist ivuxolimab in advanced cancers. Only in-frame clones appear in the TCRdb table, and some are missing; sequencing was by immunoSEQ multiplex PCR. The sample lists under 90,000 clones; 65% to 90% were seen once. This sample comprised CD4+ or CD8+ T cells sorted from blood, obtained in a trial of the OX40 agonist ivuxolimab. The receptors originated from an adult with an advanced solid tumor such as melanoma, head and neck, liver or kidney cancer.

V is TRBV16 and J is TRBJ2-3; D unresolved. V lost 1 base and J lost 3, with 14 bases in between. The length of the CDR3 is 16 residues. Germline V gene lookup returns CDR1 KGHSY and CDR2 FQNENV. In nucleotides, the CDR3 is TGTGCCAGCAGCCAATACCAGGTGGGCAGGACAGATACGCAGTATTTT. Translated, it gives CASSQYQVGRTDTQYF.

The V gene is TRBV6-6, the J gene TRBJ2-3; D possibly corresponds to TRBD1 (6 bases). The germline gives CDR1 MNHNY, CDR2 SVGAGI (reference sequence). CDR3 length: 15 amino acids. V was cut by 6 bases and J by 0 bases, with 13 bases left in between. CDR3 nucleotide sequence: TGTGCCAGCAGCCTCGGACAGCCAAGCACAGATACGCAGTATTTT. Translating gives CASSLGQPSTDTQYF.

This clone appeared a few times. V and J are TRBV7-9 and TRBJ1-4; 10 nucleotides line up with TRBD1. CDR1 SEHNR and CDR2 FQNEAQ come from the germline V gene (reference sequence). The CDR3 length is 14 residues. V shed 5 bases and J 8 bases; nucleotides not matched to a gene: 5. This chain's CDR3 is CASSPGQGNEKLFF. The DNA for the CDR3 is TGTGCCAGCAGCCCGGGACAGGGGAACGAAAAACTGTTTTTT.

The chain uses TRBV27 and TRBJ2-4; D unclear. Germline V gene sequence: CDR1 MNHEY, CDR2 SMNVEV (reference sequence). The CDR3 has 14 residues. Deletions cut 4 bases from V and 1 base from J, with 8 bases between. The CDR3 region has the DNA TGTGCCAGCAGTTCGATGGGGGCCAAAAACATTCAGTACTTC. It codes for CASSSMGAKNIQYF.

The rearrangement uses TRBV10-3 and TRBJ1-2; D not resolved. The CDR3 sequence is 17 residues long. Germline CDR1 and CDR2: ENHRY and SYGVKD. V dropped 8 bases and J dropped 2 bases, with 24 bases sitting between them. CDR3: CAISPSAIGLPNYGYTF. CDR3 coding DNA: TGTGCCATCTCTCCCTCCGCCATAGGACTTCCGAACTATGGCTACACCTTC.

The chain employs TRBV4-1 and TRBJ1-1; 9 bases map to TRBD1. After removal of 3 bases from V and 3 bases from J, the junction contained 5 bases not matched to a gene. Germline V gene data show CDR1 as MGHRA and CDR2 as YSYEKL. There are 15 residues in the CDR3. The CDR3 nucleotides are TGCGCCAGCAGCCAGTCCACAGGGGGCCACACTGAAGCTTTCTTT. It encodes CASSQSTGGHTEAFF.

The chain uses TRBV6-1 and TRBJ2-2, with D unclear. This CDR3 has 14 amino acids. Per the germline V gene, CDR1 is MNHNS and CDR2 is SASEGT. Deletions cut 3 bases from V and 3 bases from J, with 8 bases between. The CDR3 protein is CASSEGTYTGELFF. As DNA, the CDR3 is TGTGCCAGCAGTGAGGGCACTTACACCGGGGAGCTGTTTTTT.

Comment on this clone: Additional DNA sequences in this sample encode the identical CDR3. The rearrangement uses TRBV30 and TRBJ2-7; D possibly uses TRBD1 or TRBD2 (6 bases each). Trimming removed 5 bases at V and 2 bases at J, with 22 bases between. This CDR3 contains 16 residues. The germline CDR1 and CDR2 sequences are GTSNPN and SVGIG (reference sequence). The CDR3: CAWGGWGPQRTYEQYF. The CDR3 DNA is TGTGCCTGGGGGGGGTGGGGGCCCCAAAGGACCTACGAGCAGTACTTC. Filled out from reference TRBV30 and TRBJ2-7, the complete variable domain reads SQTIHQWPATLVQPVGSPLSLECTVEGTSNPNLYWYRQAAGRGLQLLFYSVGIGQISSEVPQNLSASRPQDRQFILSSKKLLLSDSGFYLCAWGGWGPQRTYEQYFGPGTRLTVT.

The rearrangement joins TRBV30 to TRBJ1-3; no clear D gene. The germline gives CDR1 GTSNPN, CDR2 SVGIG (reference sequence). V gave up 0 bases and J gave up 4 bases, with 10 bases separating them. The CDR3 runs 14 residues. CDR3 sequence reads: CAWSVRAYGNTIYF. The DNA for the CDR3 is TGTGCCTGGAGTGTGAGGGCTTACGGAAACACCATATATTTT.

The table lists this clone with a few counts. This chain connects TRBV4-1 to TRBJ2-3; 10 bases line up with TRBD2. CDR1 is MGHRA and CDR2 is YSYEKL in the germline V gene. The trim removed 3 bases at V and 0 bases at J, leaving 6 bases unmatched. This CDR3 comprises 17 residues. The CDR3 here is CASSQFASGRSTDTQYF. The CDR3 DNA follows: TGCGCCAGCAGCCAGTTTGCTAGCGGGAGAAGCACAGATACGCAGTATTTT.

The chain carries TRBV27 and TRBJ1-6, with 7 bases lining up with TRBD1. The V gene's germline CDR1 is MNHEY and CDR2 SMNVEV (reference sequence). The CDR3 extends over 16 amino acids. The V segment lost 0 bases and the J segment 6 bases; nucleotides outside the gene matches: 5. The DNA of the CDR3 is TGTGCCAGCAGTTTATCTGGGACAGACCTTAATTCACCCCTCCACTTT. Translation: CASSLSGTDLNSPLHF.

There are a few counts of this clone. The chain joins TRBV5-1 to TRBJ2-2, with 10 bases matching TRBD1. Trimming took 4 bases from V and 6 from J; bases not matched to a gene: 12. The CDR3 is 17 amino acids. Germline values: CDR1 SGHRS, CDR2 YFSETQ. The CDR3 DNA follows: TGCGCCAGCAGCCTCCTGACGACAGGGGGCTTGTCCGGGGAGCTGTTTTTT. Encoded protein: CASSLLTTGGLSGELFF.

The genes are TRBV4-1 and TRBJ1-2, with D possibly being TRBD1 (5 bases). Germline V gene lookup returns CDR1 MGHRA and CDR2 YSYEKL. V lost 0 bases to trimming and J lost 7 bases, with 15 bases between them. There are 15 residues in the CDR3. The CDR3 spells CASSQEPGPPGGYTF. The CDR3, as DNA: TGCGCCAGCAGCCAAGAGCCAGGGCCCCCGGGTGGCTACACCTTC.

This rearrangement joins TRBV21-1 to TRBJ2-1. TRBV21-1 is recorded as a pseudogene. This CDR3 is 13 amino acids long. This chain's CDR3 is CASSKVRYNEQFF. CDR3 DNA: TGTGCCAGCAGCAAAGTAAGGTACAATGAGCAGTTCTTC.

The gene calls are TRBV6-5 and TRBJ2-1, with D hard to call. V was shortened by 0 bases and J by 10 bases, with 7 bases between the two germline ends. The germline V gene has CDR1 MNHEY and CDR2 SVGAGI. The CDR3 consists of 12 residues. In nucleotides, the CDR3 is TGTGCCAGCAGTTACTCGATTTCCGAGCAGTTCTTC. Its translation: CASSYSISEQFF.